Below are 25 T cell receptor beta chains sequenced from a single sample in a study of T cell clonality in common variable immunodeficiency. Here immunoSEQ multiplex PCR was the method, and the copy in TCRdb shows in-frame clones only, minus some. The specimen has approximately 44,000 clones, none found just once. Sequencing input: peripheral blood mononuclear cells. These receptors were collected from a person aged 18 to 75 in good health.

This clone has ten or more counts. The read terminates 3 residues ahead of where the CDR3 ends, so the germline J gene completes it. The gene calls are TRBV18 and TRBJ1-1; D gene ambiguous. Trimming took 6 bases from V and 0 from J, leaving 8 bases between them. This CDR3 contains 13 residues. Germline assignment: CDR1 KGHSH and CDR2 LQKENI. The covered CDR3 bases are TGTGCCAGCTCCCCTAAGATGAACACTGAA. Translated: CASSPKMNTE. The entire CDR3 reads CASSPKMNTEAFF.

Ten or more counts support this clone. The CDR3 goes on 3 residues after the read ends, and that part is filled in from the germline J gene. V and J are TRBV5-1 and TRBJ1-1; D remains ambiguous. The length of the CDR3 is 15 residues. The V gene lost 0 bases and the J gene lost 3 bases, with 12 bases spanning the gap. The V gene's germline CDR1 is SGHRS and CDR2 YFSETQ. CDR3 bases read: TGCGCCAGCAGCTTGGACCCCATAGGGCACACTGAA. Translation gives CASSLDPIGHTE. The full CDR3 sequence reads CASSLDPIGHTEAFF.

This clone was recorded at least ten times. With the read ending 3 residues before the CDR3 end, the germline J gene is used to fill in that end. This sequence joins TRBV7-9 and TRBJ2-1, with D unresolved. The CDR3 covers 15 residues. Germline CDR1 is SEHNR and CDR2 is FQNEAQ (reference sequence). V was pared by 2 bases and J by 4 bases, with 12 bases between. The CDR3 bases that were read are TGTGCCAGCAGCTTATACAGTACTGGATACAATGAG. This encodes CASSLYSTGYNE. The CDR3, in full, reads CASSLYSTGYNEQFF.

This clone was detected many times. The CDR3 end is not reached by the read, which stops 3 residues before it; the germline J gene fills it in. The rearrangement links TRBV20-1 to TRBJ2-7, with TRBD2 matching over 8 bases. Per germline, CDR1 DFQATT and CDR2 SNEGSKA (reference sequence). V lost 4 bases, J lost 1 base, and 9 bases stayed unmatched. CDR3 length: 15 residues. CDR3 in amino acids: CSAKPGLEDSYEQYF. The covered CDR3 bases are TGCAGTGCTAAACCGGGACTAGAAGATTCCTACGAG.

This clone was seen repeatedly, ten times or more. Coverage ceases 3 residues before the CDR3 finishes, and the germline J gene fills in the end. This chain uses TRBV5-1 with TRBJ2-7; D is perhaps TRBD1 (6 bases). CDR1 and CDR2 from the germline V gene are SGHRS and YFSETQ. V lost 4 bases to trimming and J lost 2 bases, with 13 bases between them. The CDR3 covers 14 residues. The CDR3 spells CASSTTGIPYEQYF. Partial CDR3 DNA: TGCGCCAGCAGCACGACAGGAATTCCCTACGAG.

This clone was found many times. The CDR3 bases that were read are TGTGCCAGCTCACAAGGACAGGGGGCAGGCGATAATTCACCC. Its protein is CASSQGQGAGDNSP. The full CDR3 protein is CASSQGQGAGDNSPLHF. The genes are TRBV18 and TRBJ1-6, with 11 nucleotides matching TRBD1. Read sequence stops 3 residues before the CDR3 end, and the germline J gene provides the missing end. The CDR3 totals 17 residues. Germline CDR1 is KGHSH and CDR2 is LQKENI. After removal of 4 bases from V and 5 bases from J, the junction contained 7 bases not matched to a gene.

This clone appeared many times. The read ends 3 residues shy of where the CDR3 ends; the end is completed using the germline J gene. The chain is built from TRBV20-1 and TRBJ1-4; TRBD1 agrees at 9 bases. There are 14 residues in the CDR3. The germline gives CDR1 DFQATT, CDR2 SNEGSKA (reference sequence). J lost 7 bases, V lost 5 bases, and 8 bases had no gene match. The part of the CDR3 DNA that was read is TGCAGTGCTCATCCCTTGGGACAGGGTGAAAAA. It translates to CSAHPLGQGEK. The whole CDR3 region reads CSAHPLGQGEKLFF.

This clone was seen many times. The read gets to within 3 residues of the CDR3 end, and the germline J gene fills in the rest. The chain uses TRBV12-3 or TRBV12-4 and TRBJ2-1, with 7 bases matching TRBD1. V lost 0 bases and J lost 4; bases outside the gene matches: 6. CDR3 length: 16 amino acids. CDR3 DNA, as far as it was read: TGTGCCAGCAGTTTAGCGGGACAGTACCCGTACAATGAG. Its translation: CASSLAGQYPYNE. The whole CDR3 protein reads CASSLAGQYPYNEQFF.

By its share, this clone is medium-sized. The CDR3 extends 3 residues past the end of the read, so its final part is completed from the germline J gene. The same CDR3 can be traced to other DNA sequences in this sample. The chain carries TRBV6-1 and TRBJ2-5; TRBD2 matches 12 bases. V shed 2 bases, J shed 2 bases, and the junction held 0 bases outside the gene matches. The germline V gene encodes CDR1 MNHNS and CDR2 SASEGT. This CDR3 is 15 amino acids long. The part of the CDR3 DNA that was read is TGTGCCAGCAGTGAACTAGCGGGGGGGCAAGAGACC. Encoded protein: CASSELAGGQET. In full, the CDR3 reads CASSELAGGQETQYF.

This clone was counted many times. Coverage ceases 3 residues before the CDR3 finishes, and the germline J gene fills in the end. V usage is TRBV7-9 and J usage is TRBJ1-4, with TRBD1 as a possible D gene (6 bases). With 5 bases removed from V and 0 bases from J, the gap between germline ends came to 7 bases. This CDR3 has 14 residues. Germline lookup yields CDR1 SEHNR and CDR2 FQNEAQ (reference sequence). CDR3 bases read: TGTGCCAGCAGCCGGACAGCAACTAATGAAAAA. It specifies CASSRTATNEK. The whole CDR3 is CASSRTATNEKLFF.

This clone was counted a few times. The read finishes 3 residues shy of the CDR3 end, and the germline J gene is used to complete it. The chain combines TRBV5-1 with TRBJ1-2, with D unresolved. The CDR3 sequence is 14 residues long. V lost 1 base and J 2 bases, leaving 9 bases between the germline ends. Germline V CDR1 and CDR2: SGHRS, YFSETQ. The CDR3 DNA, read in part, is TGCGCCAGCAGCTTGTTTCCTCAGAACTATGGC. This translates into CASSLFPQNYG. The CDR3 in its entirety is CASSLFPQNYGYTF. The whole variable domain, filled in from reference TRBV5-1 and TRBJ1-2, reads KAGVTQTPRYLIKTRGQQVTLSCSPISGHRSVSWYQQTPGQGLQFLFEYFSETQRNKGNFPGRFSGRQFSNSRSEMNVSTLELGDSALYLCASSLFPQNYGYTFGSGTRLTVV.

Ten or more counts support this clone. Read data end 3 residues before the CDR3 end; the end is taken from the germline J gene. The gene calls are TRBV4-1 and TRBJ2-5; D remains unclear. The CDR3 has 13 amino acids. V was shortened by 0 bases and J by 5 bases, with 7 bases between the two germline ends. Germline-derived CDR1 and CDR2 are MGHRA and YSYEKL. The part of the CDR3 DNA that was read is TGCGCCAGCAGCCAAGATTCGCGGGAGACC. Protein sequence: CASSQDSRET. The full CDR3 protein reads CASSQDSRETQYF.

The table lists this clone with many counts. The read ends 3 residues early relative to the CDR3; the germline J gene fills the gap. The V gene is TRBV5-1, the J gene TRBJ2-5; TRBD1 matches 7 bases. This CDR3 region has 16 residues. Germline CDR1 SGHRS, CDR2 YFSETQ. V shed 3 bases, J shed 1 base, and the junction held 9 bases outside the gene matches. The CDR3 bases that were read are TGCGCCAGCAGCTCCACAGGGGTCACGGTCCAAGAGACC. It translates to CASSSTGVTVQET. The full-length CDR3 reads as CASSSTGVTVQETQYF.

CDR3 bases read: TGCGCCAGCAGACCACGGACTAGCGGGGGATTCTCCTACGAG. Protein: CASRPRTSGGFSYE. The full CDR3 reads CASRPRTSGGFSYEQYF. V and J are TRBV5-1 and TRBJ2-7, with TRBD2 identical over 13 bases. The DNA ends 3 residues before the CDR3 does, and the rest of the CDR3 is filled in from the germline J gene. Germline V gene data show CDR1 as SGHRS and CDR2 as YFSETQ. Losses at the gene ends were 5 bases for V and 0 bases for J; bases not matched to a gene: 8. The CDR3 covers 17 residues.

Many counts were recorded for this clone. Read data end 3 residues before the CDR3 end; the end is taken from the germline J gene. The chain is built from TRBV18 and TRBJ2-1, with 7 bases identical to TRBD1. Germline CDR1 KGHSH, CDR2 LQKENI. The CDR3 runs to 17 residues. V lost 2 bases, J lost 2 bases, and 9 bases stayed unmatched. Incomplete CDR3 DNA: TGTGCCAGCTCACCAAGGGCAGGGGGTAGTACCTACAATGAG. As protein: CASSPRAGGSTYNE. The CDR3 reads in full as CASSPRAGGSTYNEQFF.

At least ten counts were recorded for this clone. The read comes to an end 3 residues before the CDR3 does, leaving the germline J gene to fill in the end. The rearrangement joins TRBV2 to TRBJ2-3, with a possible D match to TRBD2 (7 bases). CDR1 SNHLY and CDR2 FYNNEI come from the germline V gene. CDR3 size: 15 residues. Trimming took off 4 bases at V and 6 bases at J, with 17 bases between the two ends. This CDR3 is CASSGGGLATDTQYF. The sequenced CDR3 bases are TGTGCCAGCAGTGGGGGGGGCTTAGCGACGGATACG.

The table lists this clone with many counts. The sequence runs out 3 residues before the end of the CDR3; the remainder is reconstructed from the germline J gene. The chain employs TRBV6-2 or TRBV6-3 and TRBJ2-3; tentatively, D is TRBD2 (6 bases). CDR3 length: 17 amino acids. Germline CDR1 reads MNHEY; CDR2 reads SVGEGT. The CDR3 bases that were read are TGTGCCAGCAGCCTCACCACCCCACCGGTTCGCGGGACTGCG. It specifies CASSLTTPPVRGTA. The CDR3 in its entirety is CASSLTTPPVRGTAQYF.

This clone was found many times. The read is 3 residues too short to cover the CDR3 end, so that end is filled in from the germline J gene. The chain links TRBV18 to TRBJ1-5; D is ambiguous. The V gene's germline CDR1 is KGHSH and CDR2 LQKENI. The CDR3 runs 12 residues. The V and J ends lost 0 bases and 6 bases respectively, with 3 bases between them. CDR3 sequence: CASSPPGQPQHF. The part of the CDR3 DNA that was read is TGTGCCAGCTCACCACCAGGTCAGCCC.

In this sample, this clone turned up many times. The sequence runs out 3 residues before the end of the CDR3; the remainder is reconstructed from the germline J gene. The chain is built from TRBV9 and TRBJ1-1; TRBD1 aligns across 8 bases. The CDR3 consists of 14 residues. V shed 0 bases, J shed 7 bases, and the junction held 5 bases outside the gene matches. Germline V gene lookup returns CDR1 SGDLS and CDR2 YYNGEE. The CDR3 sequence: CASSVAAGQGEAFF. The CDR3 bases that were read are TGTGCCAGCAGCGTAGCTGCCGGACAGGGTGAA.

The table lists this clone with many counts. Read sequence stops 3 residues before the CDR3 end, and the germline J gene provides the missing end. V gene TRBV5-6 combines with J gene TRBJ1-4, with D unclear. V was shortened by 1 base and J by 0 bases, with 4 bases between the two germline ends. Germline assignment: CDR1 SGHDT and CDR2 YYEEEE. CDR3 size: 14 residues. This CDR3 reads CASSLRATNEKLFF. The DNA read from the CDR3 is TGTGCCAGCAGCTTGAGGGCAACTAATGAAAAA.

This clone was counted at least ten times. The sequence runs out 3 residues before the end of the CDR3; the remainder is reconstructed from the germline J gene. This chain links TRBV4-1 with TRBJ1-5, with 7 nucleotides matching TRBD1. V shed 4 bases, J shed 0 bases, and the junction held 9 bases outside the gene matches. The CDR3 runs to 17 residues. The germline gives CDR1 MGHRA, CDR2 YSYEKL. Incomplete CDR3 DNA: TGCGCCAGCAGCCTCCGGGACAGAGAGTATAGCAATCAGCCC. Translation gives CASSLRDREYSNQP. The whole CDR3 reads CASSLRDREYSNQPQHF.

This clone has a count of ten or more. Coverage ceases 3 residues before the CDR3 finishes, and the germline J gene fills in the end. The chain recombines TRBV2 with TRBJ2-3; TRBD2 matches at 8 bases. This CDR3 has 16 residues. V gave up 2 bases and J gave up 4 bases; unmatched junction bases: 8. Germline CDR1 and CDR2: SNHLY and FYNNEI. The CDR3 protein is CASSERYGTSADTQYF. The covered CDR3 bases are TGTGCCAGCAGTGAACGGTACGGGACTAGTGCAGATACG.

This clone was seen ten or more times. The sequence runs out 3 residues before the end of the CDR3; the remainder is reconstructed from the germline J gene. The rearrangement joins TRBV18 to TRBJ2-3, with TRBD2 matching 11 bases. CDR3 length: 15 residues. J gave up 6 bases and V 8 bases, and 10 bases lay outside the gene matches. Germline-derived CDR1 and CDR2 are KGHSH and LQKENI. Here the CDR3 reads CASTTGLAASDTQYF. The covered CDR3 bases are TGTGCCAGCACCACGGGACTAGCGGCTTCGGATACG.

This clone was detected a few times. Read coverage stops 3 residues before the CDR3 terminus; the germline J gene supplies the remainder. The V and J genes are TRBV4-2 and TRBJ2-7; 9 bases are a match to TRBD1. CDR3 length equals 14 residues. CDR1 and CDR2 from the germline V gene are LGHNA and YNFKEQ. With V trimmed by 4 bases and J by 3 bases, 4 bases remained unmatched. Partial CDR3 DNA: TGTGCCAGCAGCCCCGGGACAGGGAGCTACGAG. Encoded protein: CASSPGTGSYE. The whole CDR3 protein reads CASSPGTGSYEQYF.

On this clone itself: Read sequence stops 3 residues before the CDR3 end, and the germline J gene provides the missing end. The chain employs TRBV18 and TRBJ1-2; D ambiguous. CDR3 length: 20 residues. Germline CDR1 is KGHSH and CDR2 is LQKENI. The CDR3 protein is CASSTQRISGRLPSYNDYTF. Incomplete CDR3 DNA: TGTGCCAGCTCAACCCAGCGGATTAGCGGGAGGTTGCCATCCTACAATGAC.